These 11 T cell receptor beta chains came from one sample sequenced in a study of T cell repertoires in cytomegalovirus infection. MiXCR was run by TCRdb on the reads, yielding one entry per CDR3 protein. This table holds about 97,000 distinct CDR3 sequences, 16% found once. Sequenced input: PBMCs. These receptors all stem from a human donor in good health (CMV status not recorded). Some clones in this sample may be carry-over from other donors' samples.

This clonotype has a count of ten or more. The rearrangement links TRBV7-2 to TRBJ2-1; D might be TRBD1 (6 bases). Looked up from germline, CDR1 is SGHTA and CDR2 is FQGNSA. This CDR3 is built from 14 residues. Trimming shortened V by 4 bases and J by 7 bases, and 14 bases separated the two germline ends. This CDR3 reads CASSYDRRVNEQFF. CDR3 nucleotide sequence: TGTGCCAGCAGCTACGACAGGCGGGTAAATGAGCAGTTCTTC. Full variable domain (remainder filled in from reference TRBV7-2 and TRBJ2-1): GAGVSQSPSNKVTEKGKDVELRCDPISGHTALYWYRQSLGQGLEFLIYFQGNSAPDKSGLPSDRFSAERTGGSVSTLTIQRTQQEDSAVYLCASSYDRRVNEQFFGPGTRLTVL.

About this clonotype: A read error may explain this, as a much larger clone is one base away. J is TRBJ1-5 and V is TRBV7-2, with D unresolved. CDR1 is SGHTA and CDR2 is FQGNSA in the germline V gene. V was shortened by 1 base and J by 11 bases, with 12 bases between the two germline ends. The CDR3 is made up of 13 amino acids. The CDR3 bases are TGTGCCAGCAGCTTAGACAGTGAACAGTCCCAGCATTTT. Protein product: CASSLDSEQSQHF. Full variable domain (remainder filled in from reference TRBV7-2 and TRBJ1-5): GAGVSQSPSNKVTEKGKDVELRCDPISGHTALYWYRQSLGQGLEFLIYFQGNSAPDKSGLPSDRFSAERTGGSVSTLTIQRTQQEDSAVYLCASSLDSEQSQHFGDGTRLSIL.

This clonotype has more than one count but fewer than ten. The chain has TRBV28 and TRBJ2-1, with D possibly being TRBD1 (6 bases). Germline CDR1 reads MDHEN; CDR2 reads SYDVKM. The CDR3 runs to 15 residues. The V and J ends lost 1 base and 8 bases respectively, with 15 bases between them. CDR3 DNA sequence: TGTGCCAGCAGTTTATCCTTGGGGGCGGACGATGAGCAGTTCTTC. It is translated as CASSLSLGADDEQFF.

This clonotype was observed a handful of times. The chain is built from TRBV6-8 and TRBJ2-6; D is ambiguous. Trimming cost V 2 bases and J 0 bases, with 5 bases left between them. The CDR3 has 15 residues. CDR1 and CDR2 from the germline V gene are MNHGY and SAAAGT. The CDR3 loop reads CASSYKDSGANVLTF. The CDR3 region has the DNA TGTGCCAGCAGTTACAAGGACTCTGGGGCCAACGTCCTGACTTTC.

Details on this clonotype: One end of the junction varies from germline; a read error may be responsible. The chain uses TRBV3-1 and TRBJ2-3, with a tentative D call TRBD2 (5 bases). The CDR3 runs 14 residues. Germline V gives CDR1 LGHDT, CDR2 YNNKEL (reference sequence). The CDR3 region is CASGQADGGYTQYF. The DNA for the CDR3 is TGTGCCAGCGGCCAGGCCGACGGCGGGTATACGCAGTATTTT.

The chain is built from TRBV12-3 or TRBV12-4 and TRBJ2-3, with 7 bases lining up with TRBD2. V was pared by 5 bases and J by 2 bases, with 10 bases of the junction left unmatched. This CDR3 has 16 residues. Here the CDR3 reads CASSPGLERTTDTQYF. Here the CDR3 DNA reads TGTGCCAGCAGTCCCGGACTAGAAAGAACCACAGATACGCAGTATTTT.

This clonotype has just a few counts. This sequence joins TRBV20-1 and TRBJ2-1, with 10 bases aligning to TRBD2. There are 14 residues in the CDR3. From germline, CDR1 is DFQATT and CDR2 SNEGSKA (reference sequence). The J segment lost 6 bases and the V segment lost 4 bases, leaving 6 bases of the junction unmatched. CDR3 in DNA: TGCAGTGCTAACCCGGGACTAGCGCCCAATGAGCAGTTCTTC. Its protein product is CSANPGLAPNEQFF.

This clonotype was picked up many times. CDR3 in DNA: TGTGCCAGCAGCCAGGGGCTTAACCCCTTGAAGTGGGAGCAGTACTTC. This translates into CASSQGLNPLKWEQYF. The V and J genes are TRBV28 and TRBJ2-7, with D possibly being TRBD1 (6 bases). Trimming took 6 bases from V and 7 from J, leaving 25 bases between them. The CDR3 length is 16 residues. Germline V lookup: CDR1 MDHEN, CDR2 SYDVKM.

This clonotype came up a few times. CDR3 amino acids: CASSFQQSLETQYF. DNA for the CDR3: TGTGCCAGCAGCTTCCAACAGTCTTTGGAGACCCAGTACTTC. The chain carries TRBV7-6 and TRBJ2-5; D ambiguous. Looked up from germline, CDR1 is SGHVS and CDR2 is FNYEAQ. CDR3 length equals 14 residues. V shed 3 bases and J shed 5 bases, with 13 bases lying between them.

Many counts were recorded for this clonotype. This chain links TRBV12-3 or TRBV12-4 with TRBJ1-2; TRBD1 might be the D (6 bases). CDR3 size: 16 residues. V was shortened by 5 bases and J by 4 bases, with 20 bases between the two germline ends. CDR3 bases: TGTGCCAGCAGTCCGGGCGACAGGAGGTTCGCCTATGGCTACACCTTC. Translated, it gives CASSPGDRRFAYGYTF.

This chain uses TRBV28 with TRBJ1-2; D call uncertain. Germline lookup yields CDR1 MDHEN and CDR2 SYDVKM. Trimming cost V 5 bases and J 2 bases, with 15 bases left between them. This CDR3 region has 15 residues. CDR3 in amino acids: CASSGQAGVNYGYTF. The CDR3 DNA reads as TGTGCCAGCAGTGGCCAAGCCGGGGTGAACTATGGCTACACCTTC.